This T cell receptor beta chain was observed in a study of CD8 T cells in ankylosing spondylitis listed by TCRdb under 2017. Study-wide context: The study profiled T cell receptor beta repertoires in healthy donors and ankylosing spondylitis patients to find disease-linked TCR variants. The full study cohort was made up of about 25 ankylosing spondylitis patients and approximately 100 healthy donors. Peripheral blood was sampled, and synovial fluid was additionally collected from ankylosing spondylitis patients.

On the study overall, not on this receptor specifically: Significant enrichment of the disease-linked clones was reported in matched synovial fluid samples from ankylosing spondylitis patients. Blood from ankylosing spondylitis patients appeared to be characterized by a TCR beta motif made up of under ten highly homologous amino acid variants. Some motif variants were previously reported in synovial fluid and blood of reactive arthritis patients, suggesting common disease-initiation mechanisms. The disease-linked clones had a CD8+ phenotype and were found at relatively low frequencies in peripheral blood.

Taken from the germline V gene (reference sequence), the CDR1 and CDR2 loops are DFQATT and SNEGSKA. Trimming takes 4 bases from V and 3 bases from J, and the germline ends sit 16 bases apart. The CDR3 has 15 amino acids, counting the end cysteine and phenylalanine. The only DNA kept is the CDR3, 45 bases in frame from the first base. Only a few counts were recorded for this clonotype. What antigen it recognizes has not been identified. No base quality information exists; no much larger clone differs at one position. Sequencing instrument: Illumina HiSeq 2500. TCR beta libraries were prepared by quantitative 5'-RACE with molecular barcodes. In the original analysis: A new computational method, built on a probabilistic model of VDJ rearrangement, was used to identify disease-linked TCR variants. TCRdb's own reprocessing of the public reads used fastp at Q25 and MiXCR and kept productive beta chains. Every entry covers one CDR3 protein and lists the most common genes and DNA from its rows. The V and J calls reflect TCRdb's pipeline rather than the authors' work. This sample holds 700,000 to 850,000 distinct CDR3 sequences; 12% were observed only once. Of the sample, just over 0.5% is held by the ten largest clones.

The source material was blood, either unsorted or a sorted T cell fraction (not recorded which). The receptor chain draws on TRBV20-1 and TRBJ2-1; 5 matching bases give a weak D call of TRBD1. The receptor's source is a male donor with ankylosing spondylitis. The encoded CDR3 is CSAKTGTGYYNEQFF. The DNA sequence is as follows: TGCAGTGCTAAGACTGGAACAGGATACTACAATGAGCAGTTCTTC.